These 13 T cell receptor beta chains were sequenced from one sample in a study of blood T cell repertoires in COVID-19 (dated by TCRdb to 2020 to 2021). The library came from the immunoSEQ multiplex PCR assay. This immuneACCESS table, as held by TCRdb, lists in-frame sequences with V and J called but not all clones. Of the missing ones, under half trace to an unresolved V gene in checked studies; the others have no known cause. This sample comprises about 190,000 clones, about 88% of them detected only once. About 1% of the sample goes to the ten largest clones. Sequenced: peripheral blood. These receptors were taken from a man aged 30 to 39 with acute or convalescent COVID-19.

This chain links TRBV4-1 with TRBJ1-2; 8 nucleotides agree with TRBD1. Germline values: CDR1 MGHRA, CDR2 YSYEKL. This CDR3 comprises 16 residues. J lost 5 bases, V lost 2 bases, and 10 bases had no gene match. CDR3 DNA: TGCGCCAGCAGCCAACCCCAGGGGGCAATCGGGTATGGCTACACCTTC. It yields the protein CASSQPQGAIGYGYTF.

The chain uses TRBV11-3 and TRBJ2-1; no clear D. The CDR3 consists of 14 residues. Germline-derived CDR1 and CDR2 are SGHNT and YENEEA. Trimming cost V 1 base and J 6 bases, with 10 bases left between them. CDR3 DNA: TGTGCCAGCAGCTTAGGGGCGCGTTCCAATGAGCAGTTCTTC. Translated: CASSLGARSNEQFF.

The CDR3 loop reads CASSQTPQGELSGNTIYF. DNA for the CDR3: TGCGCCAGCAGCCAAACTCCCCAGGGGGAACTCTCTGGAAACACCATATATTTT. V and J are TRBV4-1 and TRBJ1-3; TRBD1 matches 7 bases. CDR1 and CDR2 (germline): MGHRA, YSYEKL. V shed 2 bases and J 0 bases; nucleotides not matched to a gene: 10. The CDR3 is made up of 18 amino acids.

This clone was observed once. The V call is TRBV6-1, the J call TRBJ1-1; 7 positions match TRBD1. Germline CDR1 is MNHNS and CDR2 is SASEGT. This CDR3 spans 16 amino acids. With V trimmed by 4 bases and J by 0 bases, 8 bases remained unmatched. CDR3 sequence (DNA): TGTGCCAGCAGTGGGACCAACAGGGGAGTGAACACTGAAGCTTTCTTT. Translated, it gives CASSGTNRGVNTEAFF.

The rearrangement links TRBV30 to TRBJ2-1; 7 bases map to TRBD2. This CDR3 is built from 13 residues. In germline, CDR1 is GTSNPN, CDR2 SVGIG (reference sequence). The V and J ends lost 4 bases and 6 bases, in that order; junction bases with no gene match: 6. The CDR3 DNA sequence: TGTGCCTGGACCAGCGGGACTTCCAATGAGCAGTTCTTC. This encodes CAWTSGTSNEQFF.

The V and J genes are TRBV5-6 and TRBJ1-5, with 7 bases lining up with TRBD1. This CDR3 is built from 15 residues. V shed 2 bases, J shed 6 bases, and the junction held 8 bases outside the gene matches. Germline lookup yields CDR1 SGHDT and CDR2 YYEEEE. CDR3 loop: CASSFRDSPAQPQHF. In DNA form, the CDR3 reads TGTGCCAGCAGCTTCAGGGACAGTCCAGCTCAGCCCCAGCATTTT.

The chain carries TRBV10-3 and TRBJ1-2; TRBD1 might be the D (6 bases). Trimming cost V 8 bases and J 7 bases, with 17 bases left between them. There are 13 residues in the CDR3. Germline lookup yields CDR1 ENHRY and CDR2 SYGVKD. The CDR3, as DNA: TGTGCCATCGGCGGGCAGACAGGCCTTGGCTACACCTTC. It is translated as CAIGGQTGLGYTF.

The chain combines TRBV6-5 with TRBJ1-2; D is perhaps TRBD1 (6 bases). The CDR3 length is 13 residues. Trimming stripped 7 bases from V and 4 bases from J, with 13 bases between. Germline CDR1 is MNHEY and CDR2 is SVGAGI. CDR3 amino acids: CASTLSQGYGYTF. The CDR3 nucleotides read TGTGCCAGCACTCTTTCACAGGGCTATGGCTACACCTTC.

The chain employs TRBV7-9 and TRBJ2-5, with TRBD1 as a possible D gene (6 bases). V dropped 1 base and J dropped 6 bases, with 15 bases sitting between them. The CDR3 covers 15 residues. Germline assignment: CDR1 SEHNR and CDR2 FQNEAQ (reference sequence). DNA for the CDR3: TGTGCCAGCAGCTTAGAAACGGCCAGGGGACAGACCCAGTACTTC. Protein sequence: CASSLETARGQTQYF. Drawing the rest from reference TRBV7-9 and TRBJ2-5, the complete variable domain is DTGVSQNPRHKITKRGQNVTFRCDPISEHNRLYWYRQTLGQGPEFLTYFQNEAQLEKSRLLSDRFSAERPKGSFSTLEIQRTEQGDSAMYLCASSLETARGQTQYFGPGTRLLVL.

The rearrangement uses TRBV28 and TRBJ2-1; 9 positions agree with TRBD2. Per germline, CDR1 MDHEN and CDR2 SYDVKM. Trimming took 5 bases from V and 6 from J; bases not matched to a gene: 8. The CDR3 sequence is 15 residues long. CDR3 sequence (DNA): TGTGCCAGCAGTCCCCCAGGGACTAGCAGCAATGAGCAGTTCTTC. Amino acid sequence: CASSPPGTSSNEQFF.

This chain links TRBV19 with TRBJ2-3; the match to TRBD2 covers 8 bases. V shed 6 bases and J 7 bases; nucleotides not matched to a gene: 9. Germline V gene data show CDR1 as LNHDA and CDR2 as SQIVND (reference sequence). CDR3 length: 14 residues. The CDR3 region is CASSGGDSQNTQYF. The CDR3 region has the DNA TGTGCCAGTAGCGGGGGGGACTCACAAAATACGCAGTATTTT.

The CDR3 sequence: CSVESLVAGELFF. CDR3 in DNA: TGCAGCGTTGAGAGTTTGGTGGCCGGGGAGCTGTTTTTT. The J gene is TRBJ2-2, the V gene TRBV29-1; no clear D. Germline V gene lookup returns CDR1 SQVTM and CDR2 ANQGSEA. This CDR3 is built from 13 residues. V was trimmed by 3 bases and J by 6 bases, leaving 11 bases between them.

The gene calls are TRBV11-2 and TRBJ2-2; maybe TRBD1 (5 bases). Germline loops: CDR1 SGHAT, CDR2 FQNNGV. CDR3 length: 14 residues. The ends were cut back, 5 bases at V and 4 bases at J, with 11 bases in the middle. In DNA form, the CDR3 reads TGTGCCAGCAGCCCCGGACATCGCACCGGGGAGCTGTTTTTT. This sequence encodes CASSPGHRTGELFF.